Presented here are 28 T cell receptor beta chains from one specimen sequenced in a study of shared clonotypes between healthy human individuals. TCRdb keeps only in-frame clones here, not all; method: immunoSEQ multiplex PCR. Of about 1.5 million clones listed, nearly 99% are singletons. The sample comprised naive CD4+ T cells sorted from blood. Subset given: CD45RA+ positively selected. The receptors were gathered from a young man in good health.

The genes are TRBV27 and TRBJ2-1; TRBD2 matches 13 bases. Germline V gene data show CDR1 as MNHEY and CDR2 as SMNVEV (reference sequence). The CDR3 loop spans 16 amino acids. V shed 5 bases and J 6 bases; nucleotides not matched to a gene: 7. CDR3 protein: CASSDRLAGGGNEQFF. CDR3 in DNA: TGTGCCAGCAGTGACCGACTAGCGGGAGGTGGCAATGAGCAGTTCTTC.

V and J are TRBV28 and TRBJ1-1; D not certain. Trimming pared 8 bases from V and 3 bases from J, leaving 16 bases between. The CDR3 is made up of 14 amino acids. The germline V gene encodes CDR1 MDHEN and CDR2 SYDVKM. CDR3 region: CASQERGPDTEAFF. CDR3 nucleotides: TGTGCCAGCCAGGAAAGAGGGCCGGACACTGAAGCTTTCTTT.

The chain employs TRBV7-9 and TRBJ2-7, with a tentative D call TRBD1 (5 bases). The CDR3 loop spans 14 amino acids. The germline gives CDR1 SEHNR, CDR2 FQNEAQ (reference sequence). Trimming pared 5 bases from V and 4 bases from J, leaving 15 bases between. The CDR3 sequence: CASSLGSGLYEQYF. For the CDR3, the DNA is TGTGCCAGCAGCCTAGGGTCAGGGCTATACGAGCAGTACTTC. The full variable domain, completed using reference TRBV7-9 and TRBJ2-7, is DTGVSQNPRHKITKRGQNVTFRCDPISEHNRLYWYRQTLGQGPEFLTYFQNEAQLEKSRLLSDRFSAERPKGSFSTLEIQRTEQGDSAMYLCASSLGSGLYEQYFGPGTRLTVT.

In DNA form, the CDR3 reads TGTGCCAGCAGCTTTCGGACTAGCGGCTCCACCGGGGAGCTGTTTTTT. Protein: CASSFRTSGSTGELFF. V gene TRBV7-2 combines with J gene TRBJ2-2, with TRBD2 matching over 10 bases. V gave up 3 bases and J gave up 4 bases; unmatched junction bases: 5. The length of the CDR3 is 16 residues. CDR1 SGHTA and CDR2 FQGNSA come from the germline V gene.

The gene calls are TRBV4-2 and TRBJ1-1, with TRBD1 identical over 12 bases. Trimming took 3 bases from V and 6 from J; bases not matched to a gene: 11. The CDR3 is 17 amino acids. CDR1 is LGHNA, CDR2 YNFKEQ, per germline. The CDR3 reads CASSHVLRGQGAAEAFF. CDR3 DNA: TGTGCCAGCAGCCACGTCTTGCGGGGACAGGGGGCTGCTGAAGCTTTCTTT.

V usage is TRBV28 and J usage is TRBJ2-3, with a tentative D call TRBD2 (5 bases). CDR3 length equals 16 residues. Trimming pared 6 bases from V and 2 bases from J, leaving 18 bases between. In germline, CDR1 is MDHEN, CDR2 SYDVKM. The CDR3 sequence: CASSPPRGRATDTQYF. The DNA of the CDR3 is TGTGCCAGCAGCCCCCCTCGAGGGCGAGCCACAGATACGCAGTATTTT.

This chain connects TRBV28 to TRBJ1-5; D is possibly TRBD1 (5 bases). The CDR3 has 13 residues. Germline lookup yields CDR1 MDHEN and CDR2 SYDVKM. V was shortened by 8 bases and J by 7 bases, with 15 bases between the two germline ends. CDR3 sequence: CASQSRGDQPQHF. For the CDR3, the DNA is TGTGCCAGCCAGTCGAGGGGAGACCAGCCCCAGCATTTT.

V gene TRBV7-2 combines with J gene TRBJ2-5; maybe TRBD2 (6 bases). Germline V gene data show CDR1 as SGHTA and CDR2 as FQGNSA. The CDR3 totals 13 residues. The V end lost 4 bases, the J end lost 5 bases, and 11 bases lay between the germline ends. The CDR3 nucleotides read TGTGCCAGCAGCTACGGGACTGGGGAGACCCAGTACTTC. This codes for CASSYGTGETQYF.

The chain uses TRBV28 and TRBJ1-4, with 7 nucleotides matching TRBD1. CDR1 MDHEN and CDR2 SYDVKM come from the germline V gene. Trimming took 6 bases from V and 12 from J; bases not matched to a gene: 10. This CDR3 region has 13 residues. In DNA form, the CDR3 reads TGTGCCAGCAGATTACAGGGGACCACGGAACTGTTTTTT. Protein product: CASRLQGTTELFF. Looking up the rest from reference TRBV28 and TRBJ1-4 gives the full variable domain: DVKVTQSSRYLVKRTGEKVFLECVQDMDHENMFWYRQDPGLGLRLIYFSYDVKMKEKGDIPEGYSVSREKKERFSLILESASTNQTSMYLCASRLQGTTELFFGSGTQLSVL.

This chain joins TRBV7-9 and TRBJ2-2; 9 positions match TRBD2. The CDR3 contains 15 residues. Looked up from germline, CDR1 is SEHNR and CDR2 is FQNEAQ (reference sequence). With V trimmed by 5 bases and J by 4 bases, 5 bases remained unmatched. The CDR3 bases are TGTGCCAGCAGCCATAGCGGGAGCCTCACCGGGGAGCTGTTTTTT. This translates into CASSHSGSLTGELFF.

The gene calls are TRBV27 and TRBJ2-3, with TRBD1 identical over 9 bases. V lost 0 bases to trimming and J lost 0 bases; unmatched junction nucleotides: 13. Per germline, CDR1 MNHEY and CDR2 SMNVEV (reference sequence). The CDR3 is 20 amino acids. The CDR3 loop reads CASSLSDRGSPKTSTDTQYF. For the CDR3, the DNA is TGTGCCAGCAGTTTATCGGACAGGGGTAGTCCGAAGACTAGCACAGATACGCAGTATTTT.

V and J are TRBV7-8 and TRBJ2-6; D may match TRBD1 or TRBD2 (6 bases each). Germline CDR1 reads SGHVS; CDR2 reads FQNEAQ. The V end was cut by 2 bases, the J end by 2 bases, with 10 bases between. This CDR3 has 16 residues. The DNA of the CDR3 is TGTGCCAGCAGCTTAAGGGGGGCCACTGGGGCCAACGTCCTGACTTTC. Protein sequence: CASSLRGATGANVLTF.

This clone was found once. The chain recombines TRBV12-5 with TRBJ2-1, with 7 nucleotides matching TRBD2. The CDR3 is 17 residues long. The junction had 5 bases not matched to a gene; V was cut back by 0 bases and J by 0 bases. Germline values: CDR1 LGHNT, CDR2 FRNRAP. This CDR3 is CASGLVVGGSSYNEQFF. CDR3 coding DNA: TGTGCTAGTGGTTTGGTTGTAGGCGGGAGCTCCTACAATGAGCAGTTCTTC.

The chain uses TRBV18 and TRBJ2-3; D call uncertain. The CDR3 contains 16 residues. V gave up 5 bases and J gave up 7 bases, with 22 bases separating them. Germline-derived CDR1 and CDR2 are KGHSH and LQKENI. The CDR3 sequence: CASSSVTRAPSHTQYF. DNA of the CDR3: TGTGCCAGCTCATCCGTCACCCGGGCCCCTAGTCATACGCAGTATTTT.

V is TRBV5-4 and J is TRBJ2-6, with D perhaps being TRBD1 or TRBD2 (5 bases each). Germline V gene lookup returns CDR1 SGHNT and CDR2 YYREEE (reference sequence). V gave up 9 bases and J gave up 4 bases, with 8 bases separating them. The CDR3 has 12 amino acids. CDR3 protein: CATGPGANVLTF. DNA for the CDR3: TGTGCCACGGGGCCCGGGGCCAACGTCCTGACTTTC.

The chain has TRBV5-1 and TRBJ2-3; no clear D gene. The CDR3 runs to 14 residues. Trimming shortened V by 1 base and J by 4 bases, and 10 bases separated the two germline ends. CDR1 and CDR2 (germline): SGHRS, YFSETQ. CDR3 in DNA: TGCGCCAGCAGCTTGCGGGTTTCCGCAGATACGCAGTATTTT. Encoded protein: CASSLRVSADTQYF.

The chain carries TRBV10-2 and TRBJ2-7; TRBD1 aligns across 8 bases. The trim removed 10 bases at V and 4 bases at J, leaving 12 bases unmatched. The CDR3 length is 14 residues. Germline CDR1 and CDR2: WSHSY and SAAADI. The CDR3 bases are TGCGCCACCGCAGTCCAGGGGGCCTTATACGAGCAGTACTTC. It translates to CATAVQGALYEQYF.

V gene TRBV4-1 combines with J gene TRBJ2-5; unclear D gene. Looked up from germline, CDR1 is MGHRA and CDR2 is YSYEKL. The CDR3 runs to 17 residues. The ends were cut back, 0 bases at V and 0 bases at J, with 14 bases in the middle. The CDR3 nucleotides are TGCGCCAGCAGCCAAGAACCGAGGCGCCAGTACCAAGAGACCCAGTACTTC. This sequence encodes CASSQEPRRQYQETQYF.

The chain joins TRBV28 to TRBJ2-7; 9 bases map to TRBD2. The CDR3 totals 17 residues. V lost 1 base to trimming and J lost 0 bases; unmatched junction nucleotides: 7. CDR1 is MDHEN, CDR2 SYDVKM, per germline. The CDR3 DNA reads TGTGCCAGCAGTTTATTTGGCGGGAGGGCCGCCTCCTACGAGCAGTACTTC. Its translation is CASSLFGGRAASYEQYF.

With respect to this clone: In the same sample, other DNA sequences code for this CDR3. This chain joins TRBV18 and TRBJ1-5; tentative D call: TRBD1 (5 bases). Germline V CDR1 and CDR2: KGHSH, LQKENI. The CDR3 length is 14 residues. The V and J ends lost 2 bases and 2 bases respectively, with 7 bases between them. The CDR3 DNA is TGTGCCAGCTCACCAGGAGGGGGCAATCAGCCCCAGCATTTT. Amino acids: CASSPGGGNQPQHF.

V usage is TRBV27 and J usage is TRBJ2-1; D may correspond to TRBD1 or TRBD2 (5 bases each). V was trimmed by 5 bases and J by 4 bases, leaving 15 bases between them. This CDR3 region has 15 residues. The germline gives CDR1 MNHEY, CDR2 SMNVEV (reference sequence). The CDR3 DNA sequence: TGTGCCAGCAGTGCCGGGACGGGGAAATACAATGAGCAGTTCTTC. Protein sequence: CASSAGTGKYNEQFF.

In DNA form, the CDR3 reads TGCGCCAGCAGCTTGTGGCAGGGGTTGACAGATACGCAGTATTTT. Translated: CASSLWQGLTDTQYF. The chain recombines TRBV5-1 with TRBJ2-3, with TRBD1 as a possible D gene (6 bases). V shed 1 base and J shed 3 bases, with 12 bases lying between them. The germline CDR1 and CDR2 sequences are SGHRS and YFSETQ. The CDR3 is 15 residues long.

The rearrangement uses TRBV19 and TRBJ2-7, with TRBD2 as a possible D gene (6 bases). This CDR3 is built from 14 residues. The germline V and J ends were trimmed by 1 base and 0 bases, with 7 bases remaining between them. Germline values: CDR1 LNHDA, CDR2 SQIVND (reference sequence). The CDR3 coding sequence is TGTGCCAGTAGTATAGGGACTATCTCCTACGAGCAGTACTTC. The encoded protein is CASSIGTISYEQYF.

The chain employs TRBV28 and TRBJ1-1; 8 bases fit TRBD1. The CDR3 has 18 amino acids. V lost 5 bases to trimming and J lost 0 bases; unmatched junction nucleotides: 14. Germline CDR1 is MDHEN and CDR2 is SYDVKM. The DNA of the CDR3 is TGTGCCAGCAGTCTTCGGACAGGGTCTAAAAGAATGAACACTGAAGCTTTCTTT. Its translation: CASSLRTGSKRMNTEAFF.

CDR3 nucleotide sequence: TGTGCCAGCAGTCCTGGAGGGCAGAGAGATGGCACTGAAGCTTTCTTT. Its translation: CASSPGGQRDGTEAFF. V gene TRBV6-6 combines with J gene TRBJ1-1; D gene ambiguous. Germline V gene sequence: CDR1 MNHNY, CDR2 SVGAGI (reference sequence). Trimming took off 5 bases at V and 4 bases at J, with 20 bases between the two ends. The CDR3 is 16 residues long.

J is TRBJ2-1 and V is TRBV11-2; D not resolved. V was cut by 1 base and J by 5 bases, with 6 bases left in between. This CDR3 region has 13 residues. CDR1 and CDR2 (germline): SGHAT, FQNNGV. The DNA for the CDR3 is TGTGCCAGCAGCTTAGCCATAAACAATGAGCAGTTCTTC. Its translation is CASSLAINNEQFF.

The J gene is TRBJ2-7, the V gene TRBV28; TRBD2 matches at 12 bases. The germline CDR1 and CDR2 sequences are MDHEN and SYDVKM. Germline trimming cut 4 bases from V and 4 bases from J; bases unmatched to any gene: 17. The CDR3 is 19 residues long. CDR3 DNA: TGTGCCAGCAGTTACGGGATTCGAGCACTAGCGGGAGGTCCGTACGAGCAGTACTTC. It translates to CASSYGIRALAGGPYEQYF.

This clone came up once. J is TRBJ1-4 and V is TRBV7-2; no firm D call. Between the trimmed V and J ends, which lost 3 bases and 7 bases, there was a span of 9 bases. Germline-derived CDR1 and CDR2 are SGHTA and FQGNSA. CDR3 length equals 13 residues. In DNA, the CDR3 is TGTGCCAGCAGCTTCGGCGCGTTTGAAAAACTGTTTTTT. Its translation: CASSFGAFEKLFF.